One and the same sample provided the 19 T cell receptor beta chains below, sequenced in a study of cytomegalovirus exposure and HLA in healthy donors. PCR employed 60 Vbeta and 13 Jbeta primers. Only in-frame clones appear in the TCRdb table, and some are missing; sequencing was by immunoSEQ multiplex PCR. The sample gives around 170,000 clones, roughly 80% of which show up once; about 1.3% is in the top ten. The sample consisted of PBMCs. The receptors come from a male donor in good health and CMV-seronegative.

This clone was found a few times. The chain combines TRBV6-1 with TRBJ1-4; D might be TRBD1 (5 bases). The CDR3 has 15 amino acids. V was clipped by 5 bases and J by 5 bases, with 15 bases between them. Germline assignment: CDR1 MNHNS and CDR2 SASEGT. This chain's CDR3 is CASSTLTVINEKLFF. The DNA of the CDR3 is TGTGCCAGCAGTACGCTGACAGTGATAAATGAAAAACTGTTTTTT.

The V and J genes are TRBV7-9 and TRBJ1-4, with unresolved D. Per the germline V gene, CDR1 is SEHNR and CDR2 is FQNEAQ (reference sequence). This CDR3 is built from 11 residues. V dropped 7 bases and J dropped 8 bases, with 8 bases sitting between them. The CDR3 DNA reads TGTGCCAGCACTCGGGAAGAAAAACTGTTTTTT. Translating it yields CASTREEKLFF. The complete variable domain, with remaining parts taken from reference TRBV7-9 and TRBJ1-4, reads DTGVSQNPRHKITKRGQNVTFRCDPISEHNRLYWYRQTLGQGPEFLTYFQNEAQLEKSRLLSDRFSAERPKGSFSTLEIQRTEQGDSAMYLCASTREEKLFFGSGTQLSVL.

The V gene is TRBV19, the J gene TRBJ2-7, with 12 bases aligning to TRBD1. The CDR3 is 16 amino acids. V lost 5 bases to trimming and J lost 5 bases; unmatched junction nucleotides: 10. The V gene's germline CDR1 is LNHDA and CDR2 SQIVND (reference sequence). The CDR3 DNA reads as TGTGCCAGTAGTCCCCCTGGGACAGGGGGCGCCAACGAGCAGTACTTC. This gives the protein CASSPPGTGGANEQYF.

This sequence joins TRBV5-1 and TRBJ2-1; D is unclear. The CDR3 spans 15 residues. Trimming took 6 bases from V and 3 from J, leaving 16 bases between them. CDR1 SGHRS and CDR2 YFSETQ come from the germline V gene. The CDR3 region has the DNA TGCGCCAGCACCAAGACCGCAGGAAGCTACAATGAGCAGTTCTTC. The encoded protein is CASTKTAGSYNEQFF.

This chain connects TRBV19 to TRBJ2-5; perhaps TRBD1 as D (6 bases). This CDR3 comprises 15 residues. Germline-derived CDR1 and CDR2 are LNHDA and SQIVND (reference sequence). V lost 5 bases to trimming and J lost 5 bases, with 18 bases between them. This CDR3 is CASSGEWGRRETQYF. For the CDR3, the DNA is TGTGCCAGTAGTGGCGAGTGGGGGCGGAGGGAGACCCAGTACTTC.

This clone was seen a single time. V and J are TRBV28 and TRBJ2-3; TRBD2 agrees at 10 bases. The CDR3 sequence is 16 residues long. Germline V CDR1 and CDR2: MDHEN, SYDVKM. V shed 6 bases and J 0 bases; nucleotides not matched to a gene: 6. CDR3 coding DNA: TGTGCCAGCAGGAGGACTAGCGGCGCGAGCACAGATACGCAGTATTTT. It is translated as CASRRTSGASTDTQYF.

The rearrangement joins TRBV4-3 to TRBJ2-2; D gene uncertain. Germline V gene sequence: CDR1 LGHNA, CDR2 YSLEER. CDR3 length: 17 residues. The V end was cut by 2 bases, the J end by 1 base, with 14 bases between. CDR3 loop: CASSQITGPRNTGELFF. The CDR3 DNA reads TGCGCCAGCAGCCAAATTACGGGTCCGAGGAACACCGGGGAGCTGTTTTTT.

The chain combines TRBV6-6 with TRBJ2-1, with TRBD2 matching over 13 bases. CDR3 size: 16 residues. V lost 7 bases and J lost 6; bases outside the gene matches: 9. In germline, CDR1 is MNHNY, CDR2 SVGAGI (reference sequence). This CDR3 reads CASTRSGTSGINEQFF. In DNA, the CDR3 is TGTGCCAGCACCCGCTCTGGGACTAGCGGGATCAATGAGCAGTTCTTC.

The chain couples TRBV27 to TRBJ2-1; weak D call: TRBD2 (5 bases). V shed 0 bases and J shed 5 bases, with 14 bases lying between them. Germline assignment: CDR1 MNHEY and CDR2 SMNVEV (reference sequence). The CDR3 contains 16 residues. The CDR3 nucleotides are TGTGCCAGCAGTTTATCTTCCGGCCTAGCCCACAATGAGCAGTTCTTC. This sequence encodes CASSLSSGLAHNEQFF.

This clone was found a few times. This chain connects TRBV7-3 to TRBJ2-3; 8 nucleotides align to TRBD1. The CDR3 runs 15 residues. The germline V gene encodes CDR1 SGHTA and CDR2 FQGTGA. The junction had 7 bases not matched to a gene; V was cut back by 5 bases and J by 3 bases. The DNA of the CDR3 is TGTGCCAGCAGCCTTGACAGGGGCCTAACAGATACGCAGTATTTT. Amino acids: CASSLDRGLTDTQYF.

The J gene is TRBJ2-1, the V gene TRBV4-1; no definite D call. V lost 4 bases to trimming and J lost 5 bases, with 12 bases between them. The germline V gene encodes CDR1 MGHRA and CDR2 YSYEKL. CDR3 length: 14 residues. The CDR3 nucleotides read TGCGCCAGCAGCCCTCTCAGACGGGACAATGAGCAGTTCTTC. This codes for CASSPLRRDNEQFF.

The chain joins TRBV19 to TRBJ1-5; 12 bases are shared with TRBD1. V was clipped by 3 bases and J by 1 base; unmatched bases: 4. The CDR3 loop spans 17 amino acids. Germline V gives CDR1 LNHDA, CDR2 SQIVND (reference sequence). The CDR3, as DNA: TGTGCCAGTAGTATCGGGACAGGGGGCGCGAGCAATCAGCCCCAGCATTTT. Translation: CASSIGTGGASNQPQHF.

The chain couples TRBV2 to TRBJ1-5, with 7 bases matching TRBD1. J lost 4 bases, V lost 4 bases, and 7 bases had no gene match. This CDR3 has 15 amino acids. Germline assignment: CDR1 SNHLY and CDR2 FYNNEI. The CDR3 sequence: CASSGPGQLNQPQHF. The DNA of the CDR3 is TGTGCCAGCAGTGGTCCGGGACAGTTAAATCAGCCCCAGCATTTT.

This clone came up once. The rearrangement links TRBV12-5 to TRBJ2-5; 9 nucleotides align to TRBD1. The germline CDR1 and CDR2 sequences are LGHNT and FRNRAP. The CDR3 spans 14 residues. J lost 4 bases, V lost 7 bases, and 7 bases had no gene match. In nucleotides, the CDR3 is TGTGCTAGTGCTCAAGACAGGGGGGGAGAGACCCAGTACTTC. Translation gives CASAQDRGGETQYF.

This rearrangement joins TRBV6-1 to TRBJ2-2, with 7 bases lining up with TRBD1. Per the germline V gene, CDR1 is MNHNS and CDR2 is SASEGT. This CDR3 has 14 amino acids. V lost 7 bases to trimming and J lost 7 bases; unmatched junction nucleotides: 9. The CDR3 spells CASTPTGFGGELFF. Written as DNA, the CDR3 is TGTGCCAGCACCCCGACAGGGTTCGGCGGGGAGCTGTTTTTT.

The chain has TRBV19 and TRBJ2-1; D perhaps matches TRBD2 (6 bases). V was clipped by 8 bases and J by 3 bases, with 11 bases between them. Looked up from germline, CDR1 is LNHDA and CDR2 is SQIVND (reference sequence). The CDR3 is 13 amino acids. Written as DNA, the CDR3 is TGTGCCAGTGGACGGGACTTCTACAATGAGCAGTTCTTC. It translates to CASGRDFYNEQFF.

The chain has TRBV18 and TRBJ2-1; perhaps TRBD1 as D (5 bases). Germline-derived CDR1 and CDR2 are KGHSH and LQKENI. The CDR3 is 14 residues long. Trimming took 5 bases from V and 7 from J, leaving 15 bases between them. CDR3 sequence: CASSFFRDINEQFF. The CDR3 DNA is TGTGCCAGCTCATTTTTCAGGGATATAAATGAGCAGTTCTTC. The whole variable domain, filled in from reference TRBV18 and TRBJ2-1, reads NAGVMQNPRHLVRRRGQEARLRCSPMKGHSHVYWYRQLPEEGLKFMVYLQKENIIDESGMPKERFSAEFPKEGPSILRIQQVVRGDSAAYFCASSFFRDINEQFFGPGTRLTVL.

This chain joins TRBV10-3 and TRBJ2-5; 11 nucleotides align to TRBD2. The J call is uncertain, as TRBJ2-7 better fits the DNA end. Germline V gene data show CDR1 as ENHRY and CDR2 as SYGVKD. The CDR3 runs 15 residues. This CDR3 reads CAISDTSGRRGEQYF. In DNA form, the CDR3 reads TGTGCCATCAGTGACACTAGCGGGAGAAGGGGCGAGCAGTACTTC.

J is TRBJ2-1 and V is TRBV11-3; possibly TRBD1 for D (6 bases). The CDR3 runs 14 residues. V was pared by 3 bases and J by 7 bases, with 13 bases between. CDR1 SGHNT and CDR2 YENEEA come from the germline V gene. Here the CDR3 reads CASSLGHALNEQFF. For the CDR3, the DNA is TGTGCCAGCAGCTTGGGACACGCCTTAAATGAGCAGTTCTTC.